The 19 T cell receptor beta chains below all came from one sample that was sequenced in a study of response to subunit inactivated influenza vaccine. TCRdb reanalysed the RT-PCR reads using MiXCR and keeps one entry per CDR3 protein. The data show hundreds of thousands of distinct CDR3 sequences, roughly 10% seen once. The input for sequencing was PBMCs from blood, taken on the day of vaccination. The source is a man aged 50 to 59 who received an inactivated influenza vaccine.

V usage is TRBV29-1 and J usage is TRBJ2-3; 10 bases align to TRBD2. Trimming cost V 5 bases and J 1 base; bases outside gene matches: 6. CDR3 length: 15 amino acids. Germline V gives CDR1 SQVTM, CDR2 ANQGSEA. The CDR3 DNA follows: TGCAGCGTTACCATGGGGACTAGCGGCACAGATACGCAGTATTTT. Its translation: CSVTMGTSGTDTQYF.

V is TRBV4-2 and J is TRBJ2-7; TRBD1 might be the D (5 bases). Trimming removed 2 bases at V and 6 bases at J, with 17 bases between. This CDR3 has 15 residues. CDR1 and CDR2 (germline): LGHNA, YNFKEQ. CDR3 sequence (DNA): TGTGCCAGCAGCCAAACTGGGGCCGGGTCCCGCGAGCAGTACTTC. Its protein is CASSQTGAGSREQYF.

This clonotype showed up many times. V usage is TRBV15 and J usage is TRBJ2-1; a weak D match, TRBD2 (7 bases). CDR1 LNHNV and CDR2 YYDKDF come from the germline V gene (reference sequence). Between the trimmed V and J ends, which lost 5 bases and 0 bases, there was a span of 14 bases. CDR3 length equals 16 residues. In nucleotides, the CDR3 is TGTGCCACCAGCGGGGGGGCCCTCTACTCCTACAATGAGCAGTTCTTC. Translated: CATSGGALYSYNEQFF.

This clonotype has only a few counts. J is TRBJ1-5 and V is TRBV30, with TRBD1 identical over 7 bases. With V trimmed by 1 base and J by 1 base, 7 bases remained unmatched. Germline loops: CDR1 GTSNPN, CDR2 SVGIG (reference sequence). The CDR3 extends over 16 amino acids. CDR3 nucleotide sequence: TGTGCCTGGAGTGCTCGGACAGGTGAGAGCAATCAGCCCCAGCATTTT. Residues: CAWSARTGESNQPQHF.

The chain employs TRBV3-1 and TRBJ2-1, with D possibly being TRBD2 (7 bases). V was cut by 4 bases and J by 6 bases, with 28 bases left in between. The CDR3 has 19 amino acids. Germline V gives CDR1 LGHDT, CDR2 YNNKEL (reference sequence). DNA of the CDR3: TGTGCCAGCAGCCCCTTTTACGTTGAAATAGGGGGAGGGGGCAATGAGCAGTTCTTC. Amino acid sequence: CASSPFYVEIGGGGNEQFF.

This clonotype came up a few times. The chain has TRBV6-1 and TRBJ1-1, with 7 positions matching TRBD1. The V segment lost 6 bases and the J segment 4 bases; nucleotides outside the gene matches: 14. The CDR3 length is 16 residues. Germline V gene data show CDR1 as MNHNS and CDR2 as SASEGT. CDR3 region: CASSSPFGGGVTEAFF. CDR3 DNA: TGTGCCAGCAGCTCACCCTTCGGAGGGGGCGTCACTGAAGCTTTCTTT.

The V and J genes are TRBV7-9 and TRBJ2-2; D is ambiguous. V was pared by 6 bases and J by 4 bases, with 18 bases between. The germline V gene has CDR1 SEHNR and CDR2 FQNEAQ (reference sequence). The CDR3 totals 16 residues. Here the CDR3 reads CASSSSAFFGTGELFF. The CDR3 DNA is TGTGCCAGCAGTTCCAGTGCGTTCTTTGGCACCGGGGAGCTGTTTTTT.

The rearrangement joins TRBV6-1 to TRBJ2-7; 7 bases are a match to TRBD1. Germline CDR1 is MNHNS and CDR2 is SASEGT. This CDR3 has 13 residues. The J segment lost 5 bases and the V segment lost 6 bases, leaving 7 bases of the junction unmatched. CDR3 nucleotide sequence: TGTGCCAGCAGGAGACAGGGTAGCGACGAGCAGTACTTC. This translates into CASRRQGSDEQYF.

This clonotype was seen a few times. This chain uses TRBV20-1 with TRBJ1-5; no clear D gene. Germline V gene lookup returns CDR1 DFQATT and CDR2 SNEGSKA (reference sequence). The V gene lost 5 bases and the J gene lost 8 bases, with 13 bases spanning the gap. The CDR3 extends over 12 amino acids. The CDR3, as DNA: TGCAGTGCTGTTGAAGCCGAAAAGCCCCAGCATTTT. This translates into CSAVEAEKPQHF.

This clonotype was counted a few times. The V and J genes are TRBV28 and TRBJ2-1, with TRBD1 matching over 7 bases. The germline V gene encodes CDR1 MDHEN and CDR2 SYDVKM. V was pared by 7 bases and J by 2 bases, with 2 bases of the junction left unmatched. The CDR3 is 13 amino acids. The CDR3 sequence: CASTGQTYNEQFF. In DNA, the CDR3 is TGTGCCAGCACGGGACAGACCTACAATGAGCAGTTCTTC.

This clonotype was observed a handful of times. The rearrangement links TRBV9 to TRBJ2-7; weak D call: TRBD2 (6 bases). There are 17 residues in the CDR3. The V gene lost 2 bases and the J gene lost 7 bases, with 25 bases spanning the gap. The germline CDR1 and CDR2 sequences are SGDLS and YYNGEE. The chain's CDR3 is CASSVATGSRGREEQYF. The CDR3 DNA sequence: TGTGCCAGCAGCGTTGCTACCGGGTCGCGGGGACGGGAGGAGCAGTACTTC.

This sequence joins TRBV19 and TRBJ2-7; 7 bases line up with TRBD2. Germline CDR1 reads LNHDA; CDR2 reads SQIVND (reference sequence). Unmatched junction bases numbered 5, after V lost 6 bases and J lost 0 bases. This CDR3 comprises 14 residues. CDR3 loop: CASSASGLSYEQYF. The CDR3 nucleotides read TGTGCCAGTAGCGCTAGCGGTCTCTCCTACGAGCAGTACTTC.

This clonotype showed up just a few times. This chain connects TRBV6-2 or TRBV6-3 to TRBJ1-2; no reliable D call. The CDR3 contains 12 residues. Trimming left V 2 bases short and J 4 bases short, with 5 bases between. CDR1 and CDR2 from the germline V gene are MNHEY and SVGEGT. The chain's CDR3 is CASSYGSYGYTF. In DNA form, the CDR3 reads TGTGCCAGCAGTTACGGGTCCTATGGCTACACCTTC.

This clonotype was seen more than once but under ten times. DNA of the CDR3: TGTGCCAGCAGTCTTACAGGGGGCAGCCACAATGAGCAGTTCTTC. Translating it yields CASSLTGGSHNEQFF. The V and J genes are TRBV11-2 and TRBJ2-1; 9 nucleotides line up with TRBD1. CDR1 and CDR2 (germline): SGHAT, FQNNGV. CDR3 length: 15 amino acids. The V segment lost 6 bases and the J segment 5 bases; nucleotides outside the gene matches: 8.

This chain links TRBV7-2 with TRBJ2-7, with D uncertain. Germline CDR1 is SGHTA and CDR2 is FQGNSA. The CDR3 runs to 14 residues. V lost 3 bases and J lost 3, with 12 bases in between. CDR3 bases: TGTGCCAGCAGCTTGGTCGTCCCCAACTACGAGCAGTACTTC. Its protein product is CASSLVVPNYEQYF.

There are a few counts of this clonotype. CDR3 residues: CASSFVSQRIYGYTF. The CDR3 region has the DNA TGTGCCAGCAGTTTTGTCAGCCAACGAATCTATGGCTACACCTTC. The chain carries TRBV27 and TRBJ1-2, with D hard to call. The CDR3 length is 15 residues. Germline V gene data show CDR1 as MNHEY and CDR2 as SMNVEV (reference sequence). Trimming stripped 3 bases from V and 4 bases from J, with 15 bases between.

This clonotype was recorded a few times. The J gene is TRBJ1-5, the V gene TRBV6-2 or TRBV6-3; D may be TRBD1 (5 bases). Germline V gene sequence: CDR1 MNHEY, CDR2 SVGEGT. V was clipped by 2 bases and J by 0 bases, with 11 bases between them. This CDR3 contains 16 residues. CDR3 region: CASSYEGAYSNQPQHF. The CDR3 bases are TGTGCCAGCAGTTACGAAGGGGCCTATAGCAATCAGCCCCAGCATTTT.

This clonotype came up a few times. The genes are TRBV20-1 and TRBJ2-5; perhaps TRBD2 as D (5 bases). CDR3 size: 12 residues. V lost 6 bases and J lost 5, with 13 bases in between. The germline gives CDR1 DFQATT, CDR2 SNEGSKA (reference sequence). The CDR3 reads CSAVTSPETQYF. For the CDR3, the DNA is TGCAGTGCCGTAACTAGTCCGGAGACCCAGTACTTC.

The rearrangement uses TRBV28 and TRBJ2-7; D is uncertain. Germline CDR1 reads MDHEN; CDR2 reads SYDVKM. V was shortened by 5 bases and J by 0 bases, with 17 bases between the two germline ends. The CDR3 is made up of 16 amino acids. CDR3 DNA: TGTGCCAGCAGTGCCCTAGGATCCGGCCTCTCCTACGAGCAGTACTTC. It translates to CASSALGSGLSYEQYF.